This T cell receptor beta chain was retrieved from a study of blood T cells in healthy people across ages. Samples had at least 6.5 million PBMCs isolated from them. A second PCR, run for roughly 7 to 11 cycles, used a sample-barcoded 5' primer plus a J-beta primer mix. Each cDNA molecule was tagged by a template-switch adaptor with 12 random nucleotides. Each CDR3 protein gets one entry after TCRdb re-called the 5' RACE reads with MiXCR. This sample yields about a million distinct CDR3 sequences, of which just over 50% are seen a single time; 20% to 25% belongs to the top ten. Germline-derived CDR1 and CDR2 are LGHNT and FRNRAP. V was clipped by 3 bases and J by 11 bases, with 10 bases between them. This CDR3 comprises 11 residues. In the case of this clonotype: The antigen is not known.

Whole-study results and caveats: Unsorted PBMCs blocked a conclusive comparison of naive and antigen-experienced cells.

The V and J genes are TRBV12-5 and TRBJ2-5; possible D gene TRBD2, 5 bases. The sample taken for sequencing was blood. The clonotype comes from a woman aged 60-75 years in good health. The CDR3 is CASGFEGRQYF. In nucleotides, the CDR3 is TGTGCTAGTGGTTTTGAGGGTCGGCAGTACTTC.